This T cell receptor (beta chain) emerged from a study of STAT3 mutations in large granular lymphocyte leukemia. Note on this clone: Its antigen remains unidentified.

Repertoires were generated with immunoSEQ multiplex PCR, while TCRdb's copy carries only in-frame clones and drops some. This table holds about 40,000 clones, about 88% found once. Trimming cost V 3 bases and J 0 bases, with 6 bases left between them. The CDR3 contains 14 residues. The V gene's germline CDR1 is MDHEN and CDR2 SYDVKM. General study findings and limits: Every T-cell large granular lymphocyte leukemia patient had at least one immunodominant TCR beta clonotype.

This TCR was recovered from a human donor with T large granular lymphocyte leukemia. Some clones in this sample may be carry-over from other donors' samples. Material: PBMCs. This chain uses TRBV28 with TRBJ1-3; no definite D call. The CDR3 is CASSLFFSGNTIYF. CDR3 sequence (DNA): TGTGCCAGCAGTTTGTTTTTCTCTGGAAACACCATATATTTT.